This TCR beta chain derives from a study of shared clonotypes between healthy human individuals. Findings and limits, study-wide: It was the non-shared clonotypes that had lower generation probabilities than clonotypes shared by all four donors.

A remark on this clone: What it binds is unknown.

CD8 cells regarded as naive lacked CD45RO, were positively chosen for CCR7, and omitted terminally differentiated effector memory CD45RA+ cells. Some 30,000 T cell genomes (about 210 ng DNA) went into each sorted-subset replicate. Study processing details: ImmunoSEQ only sent back junction sequences with no quality scores, so filtering was done differently. The protocol was immunoSEQ multiplex PCR, while the TCRdb copy is restricted to in-frame clones and leaves out a portion. V, J and clone size derive from that table, while D and trimming were established from the DNA sequence. Of 500,000 to 700,000 clones detected, 90% to 95% appear once; the ten largest clones hold 0.11%. This clonotype was sampled from a woman aged 30 to 39 in good health. Sequenced: naive CD8+ T cells sorted from blood.

CDR3 DNA sequence: TGTGCCAGCAGTCTCACTAGCGGAGAATACAATGAGCAGTTCTTC. Translation gives CASSLTSGEYNEQFF. The chain joins TRBV6-6 to TRBJ2-1; 8 positions match TRBD2. After removal of 5 bases from V and 4 bases from J, the junction contained 7 bases not matched to a gene. This CDR3 spans 15 amino acids. The germline gives CDR1 MNHNY, CDR2 SVGAGI (reference sequence).